The clone carrying this T cell receptor beta chain is a singleton in its sample. Its antigen remains unknown. Per the germline V gene, CDR1 is MDHEN and CDR2 is SYDVKM. V lost 6 bases and J 4 bases, leaving 15 bases between the germline ends. CDR3 length: 14 amino acids. The data derive from a study of T cell clonotyping in hematopoietic cell transplantation. Study-wide results and caveats: Recipient TCR diversity dropped after transplant; expanded clonotypes rose from day 30 to 180.

Blood collection times were about day -28 and days 30, 100, 180 posttransplant. Assay: immunoSEQ multiplex PCR; the TCRdb copy retains only in-frame clones and omits some. The profile shows approximately 15,000 clones, roughly 84% of them singletons. The chain carries TRBV28 and TRBJ1-2; D gene ambiguous. The origin of this receptor is a male patient in his sixties or seventies who had an allogeneic stem cell transplant from a related donor, so the T cells may come from the graft donor. Some clones in this sample may be carry-over from other donors' samples. The sequences come from PBMCs, collected 100 days after allogeneic stem cell transplant. CDR3 sequence (DNA): TGTGCCAGCAGGATATCCCCCGGACTCTATGGCTACACCTTC. Residues: CASRISPGLYGYTF.